This TCR beta chain was obtained from a study of regulatory T cells in long-lasting Graves disease. As to time point: newly diagnosed GD, antithyroid drugs for less than 3 months. Extracted PBMC RNA gave rise to the TCR library. Arm-PCR with iRepertoire HTBI primers amplified the CDR3 regions for these TCR beta libraries. TCRdb passed the multiplex PCR reads through MiXCR, listing each CDR3 protein once. The sample has around 330,000 distinct CDR3 sequences; 15% to 20% are singletons. This clonotype has a handful of counts. A much larger clone lies one base from this, so it may be a read error. This CDR3 spans 15 amino acids. Germline CDR1 and CDR2: KGHSH and LQKENI.

Sample: peripheral blood mononuclear cells (PBMCs), taken at new diagnosis, from a patient treated with antithyroid drugs. The chain has TRBV18 and TRBJ1-1; the D is unclear. This sequence was found in a female donor with Graves disease. The chain's CDR3 is CASSPSPTINTEALF. In DNA form, the CDR3 reads TGTGCCAGCTCACCAAGCCCGACGATTAACACTGAAGCTCTCTTT.